The TCR beta chain described here comes from a study of OX40 agonist ivuxolimab in advanced cancers. Study background: The study enrolled dose-escalation patients with hepatocellular carcinoma, melanoma, renal cell or head and neck cancer. There were three patients with partial responses, one having hepatocellular carcinoma and two cutaneous melanoma.

TCRdb keeps only in-frame clones here, not all; method: immunoSEQ multiplex PCR. The sample includes about 61,000 clones, under 85% of them seen just once. The CDR3 has 13 amino acids. Germline-derived CDR1 and CDR2 are ENHRY and SYGVKD. Trimming stripped 0 bases from V and 6 bases from J, with 5 bases between. J is TRBJ2-2 and V is TRBV10-3; D not certain. The sample in question was CD4+ or CD8+ T cells sorted from blood, obtained in a trial of the OX40 agonist ivuxolimab. The clonotype originates from an adult with an advanced solid tumor such as melanoma, head and neck, liver or kidney cancer. This CDR3 reads CAISESAPGELFF. CDR3 nucleotide sequence: TGTGCCATCAGTGAGTCGGCTCCCGGGGAGCTGTTTTTT.